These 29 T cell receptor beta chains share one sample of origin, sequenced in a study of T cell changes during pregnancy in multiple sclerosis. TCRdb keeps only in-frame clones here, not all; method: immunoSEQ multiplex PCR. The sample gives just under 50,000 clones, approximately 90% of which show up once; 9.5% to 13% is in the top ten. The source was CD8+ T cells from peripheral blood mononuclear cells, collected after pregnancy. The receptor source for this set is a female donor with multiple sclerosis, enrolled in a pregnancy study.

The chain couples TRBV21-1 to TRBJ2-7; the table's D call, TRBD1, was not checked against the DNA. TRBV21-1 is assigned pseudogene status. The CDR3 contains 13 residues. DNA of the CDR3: TGTGCCAGCAGCTTGGGACACTCCTACGAGCAGTACTTC. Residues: CASSLGHSYEQYF.

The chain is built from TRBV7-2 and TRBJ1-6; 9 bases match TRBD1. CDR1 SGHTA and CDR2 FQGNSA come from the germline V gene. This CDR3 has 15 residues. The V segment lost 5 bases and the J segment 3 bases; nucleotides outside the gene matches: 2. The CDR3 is CASSPGQGYNSPLHF. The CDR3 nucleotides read TGTGCCAGCAGCCCGGGACAGGGCTATAATTCACCCCTCCACTTT.

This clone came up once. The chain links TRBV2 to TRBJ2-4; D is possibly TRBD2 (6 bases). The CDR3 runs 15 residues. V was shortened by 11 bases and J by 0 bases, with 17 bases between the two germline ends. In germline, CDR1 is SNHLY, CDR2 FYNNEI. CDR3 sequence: CAGEDPTLAKNIQYF. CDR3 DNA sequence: TGTGCCGGGGAGGACCCTACTCTAGCCAAAAACATTCAGTACTTC.

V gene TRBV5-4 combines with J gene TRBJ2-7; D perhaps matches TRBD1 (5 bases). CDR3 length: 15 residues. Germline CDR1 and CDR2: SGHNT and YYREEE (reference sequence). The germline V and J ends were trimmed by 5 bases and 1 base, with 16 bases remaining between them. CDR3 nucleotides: TGTGCCAGCAGTCACGACAGAGATGATTCCTACGAGCAGTACTTC. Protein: CASSHDRDDSYEQYF.

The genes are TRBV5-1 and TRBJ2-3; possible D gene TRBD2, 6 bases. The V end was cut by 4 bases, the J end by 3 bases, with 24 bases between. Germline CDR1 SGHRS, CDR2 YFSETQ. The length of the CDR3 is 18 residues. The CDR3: CASSVVLGTGLGTDTQYF. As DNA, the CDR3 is TGCGCCAGCAGCGTGGTCTTGGGAACGGGACTTGGAACAGATACGCAGTATTTT.

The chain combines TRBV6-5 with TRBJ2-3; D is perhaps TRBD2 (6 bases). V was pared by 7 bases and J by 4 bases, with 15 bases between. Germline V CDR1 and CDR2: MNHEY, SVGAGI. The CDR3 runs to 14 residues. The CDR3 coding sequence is TGTGCCAGCACCTCCGGCGGGGCCGCAGATACGCAGTATTTT. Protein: CASTSGGAADTQYF.

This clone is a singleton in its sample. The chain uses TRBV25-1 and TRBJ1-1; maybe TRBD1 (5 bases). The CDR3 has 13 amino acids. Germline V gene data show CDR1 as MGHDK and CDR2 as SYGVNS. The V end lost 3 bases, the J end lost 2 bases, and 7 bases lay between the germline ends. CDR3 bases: TGTGCCAGCAGTGACGGGGGTAACACTGAAGCTTTCTTT. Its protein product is CASSDGGNTEAFF.

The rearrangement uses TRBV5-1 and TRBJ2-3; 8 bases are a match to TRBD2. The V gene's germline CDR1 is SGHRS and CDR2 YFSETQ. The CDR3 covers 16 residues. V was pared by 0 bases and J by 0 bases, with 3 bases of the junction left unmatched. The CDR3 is CASSLAGGGSTDTQYF. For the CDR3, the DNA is TGCGCCAGCAGCTTGGCGGGGGGGGGAAGCACAGATACGCAGTATTTT.

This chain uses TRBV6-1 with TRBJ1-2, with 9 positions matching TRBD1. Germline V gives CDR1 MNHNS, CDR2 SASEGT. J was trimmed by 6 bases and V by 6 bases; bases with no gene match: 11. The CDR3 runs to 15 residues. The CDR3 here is CASSALGTGRNGYTF. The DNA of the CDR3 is TGTGCCAGCAGCGCGTTGGGGACAGGGAGGAATGGCTACACCTTC.

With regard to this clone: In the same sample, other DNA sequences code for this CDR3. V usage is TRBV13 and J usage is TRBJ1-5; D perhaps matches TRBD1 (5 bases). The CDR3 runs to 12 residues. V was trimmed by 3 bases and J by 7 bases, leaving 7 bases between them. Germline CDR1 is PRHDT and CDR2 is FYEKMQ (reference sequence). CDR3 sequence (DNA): TGTGCCAGCAGCTTGGGGCGGCAGCCCCAGCATTTT. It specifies CASSLGRQPQHF. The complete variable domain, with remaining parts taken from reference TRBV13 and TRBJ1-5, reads AAGVIQSPRHLIKEKRETATLKCYPIPRHDTVYWYQQGPGQDPQFLISFYEKMQSDKGSIPDRFSAQQFSDYHSELNMSSLELGDSALYFCASSLGRQPQHFGDGTRLSIL.

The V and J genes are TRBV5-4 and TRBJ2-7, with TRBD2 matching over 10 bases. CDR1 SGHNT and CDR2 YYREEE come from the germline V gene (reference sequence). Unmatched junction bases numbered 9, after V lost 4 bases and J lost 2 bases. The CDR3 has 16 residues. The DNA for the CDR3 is TGTGCCAGCAGCCAAGATTCTAGCGGGGGTGCCTACGAGCAGTACTTC. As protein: CASSQDSSGGAYEQYF.

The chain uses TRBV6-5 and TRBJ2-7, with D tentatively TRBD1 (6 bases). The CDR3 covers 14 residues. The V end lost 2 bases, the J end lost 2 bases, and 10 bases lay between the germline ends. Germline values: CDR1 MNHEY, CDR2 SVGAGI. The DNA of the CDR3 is TGTGCCAGCAGTTACGGGACACTAGCCTACGAGCAGTACTTC. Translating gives CASSYGTLAYEQYF.

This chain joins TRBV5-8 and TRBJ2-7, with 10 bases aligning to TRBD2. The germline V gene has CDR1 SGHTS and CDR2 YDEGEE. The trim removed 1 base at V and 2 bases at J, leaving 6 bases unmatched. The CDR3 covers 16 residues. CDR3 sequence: CASSLRLAGGPYEQYF. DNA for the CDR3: TGTGCCAGCAGCTTGAGATTAGCGGGGGGCCCCTACGAGCAGTACTTC.

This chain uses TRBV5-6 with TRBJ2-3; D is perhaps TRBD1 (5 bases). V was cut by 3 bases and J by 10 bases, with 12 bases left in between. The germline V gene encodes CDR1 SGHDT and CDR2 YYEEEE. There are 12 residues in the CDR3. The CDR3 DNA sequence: TGTGCCAGCAGCTCAACAGGTAGTCCGCAGTATTTT. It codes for CASSSTGSPQYF. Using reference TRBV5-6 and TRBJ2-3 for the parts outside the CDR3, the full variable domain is DAGVTQSPTHLIKTRGQQVTLRCSPKSGHDTVSWYQQALGQGPQFIFQYYEEEERQRGNFPDRFSGHQFPNYSSELNVNALLLGDSALYLCASSSTGSPQYFGPGTRLTVL.

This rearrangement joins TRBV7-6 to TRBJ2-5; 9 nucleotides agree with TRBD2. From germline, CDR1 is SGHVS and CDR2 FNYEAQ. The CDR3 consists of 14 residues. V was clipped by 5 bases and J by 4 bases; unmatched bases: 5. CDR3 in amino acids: CASSIRGGAETQYF. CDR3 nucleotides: TGTGCCAGCAGCATACGCGGGGGGGCAGAGACCCAGTACTTC. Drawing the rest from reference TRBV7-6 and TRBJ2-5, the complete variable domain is GAGVSQSPRYKVTKRGQDVALRCDPISGHVSLYWYRQALGQGPEFLTYFNYEAQQDKSGLPNDRFSAERPEGSISTLTIQRTEQRDSAMYRCASSIRGGAETQYFGPGTRLLVL.

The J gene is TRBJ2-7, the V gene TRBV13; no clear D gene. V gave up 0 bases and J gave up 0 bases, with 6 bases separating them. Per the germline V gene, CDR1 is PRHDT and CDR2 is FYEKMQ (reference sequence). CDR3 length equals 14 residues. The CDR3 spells CASSLGLGSYEQYF. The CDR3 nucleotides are TGTGCCAGCAGCTTAGGCCTCGGCTCCTACGAGCAGTACTTC.

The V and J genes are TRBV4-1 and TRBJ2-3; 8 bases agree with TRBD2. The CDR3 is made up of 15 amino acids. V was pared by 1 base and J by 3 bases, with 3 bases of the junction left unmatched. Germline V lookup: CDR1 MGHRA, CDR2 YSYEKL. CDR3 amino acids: CASSQAGGWTDTQYF. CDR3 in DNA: TGCGCCAGCAGCCAAGCGGGGGGGTGGACAGATACGCAGTATTTT.

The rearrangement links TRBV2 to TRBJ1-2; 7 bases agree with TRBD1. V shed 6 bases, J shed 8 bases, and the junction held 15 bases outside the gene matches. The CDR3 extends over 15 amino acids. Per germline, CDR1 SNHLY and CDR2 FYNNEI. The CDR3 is CASRDPLGGDEGYTF. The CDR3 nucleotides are TGTGCCAGCAGGGACCCGTTAGGGGGCGACGAGGGCTACACCTTC.

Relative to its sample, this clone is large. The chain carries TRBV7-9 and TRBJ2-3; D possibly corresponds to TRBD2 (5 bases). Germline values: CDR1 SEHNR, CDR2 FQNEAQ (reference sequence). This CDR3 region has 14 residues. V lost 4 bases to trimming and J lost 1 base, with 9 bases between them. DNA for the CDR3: TGTGCCAGCAGCTCCTGGACTCGCACAGATACGCAGTATTTT. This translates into CASSSWTRTDTQYF.

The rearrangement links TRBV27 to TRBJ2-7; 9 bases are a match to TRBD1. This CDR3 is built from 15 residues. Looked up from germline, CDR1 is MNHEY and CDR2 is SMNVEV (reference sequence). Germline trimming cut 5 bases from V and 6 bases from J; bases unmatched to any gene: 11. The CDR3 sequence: CASSLEPTGGSEQYF. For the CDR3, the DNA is TGTGCCAGCAGTCTTGAGCCCACAGGGGGCTCCGAGCAGTACTTC.

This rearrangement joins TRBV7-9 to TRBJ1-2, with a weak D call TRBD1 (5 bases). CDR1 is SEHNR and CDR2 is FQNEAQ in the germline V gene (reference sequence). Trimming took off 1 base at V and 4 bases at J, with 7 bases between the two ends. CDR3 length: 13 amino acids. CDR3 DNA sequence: TGTGCCAGCAGCTTAGAGACAGCCTATGGCTACACCTTC. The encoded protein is CASSLETAYGYTF. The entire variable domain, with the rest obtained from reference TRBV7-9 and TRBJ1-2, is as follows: DTGVSQNPRHKITKRGQNVTFRCDPISEHNRLYWYRQTLGQGPEFLTYFQNEAQLEKSRLLSDRFSAERPKGSFSTLEIQRTEQGDSAMYLCASSLETAYGYTFGSGTRLTVV.

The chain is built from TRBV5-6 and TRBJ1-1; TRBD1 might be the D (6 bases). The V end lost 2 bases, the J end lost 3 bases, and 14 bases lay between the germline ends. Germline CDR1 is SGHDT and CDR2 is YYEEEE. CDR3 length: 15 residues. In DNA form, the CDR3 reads TGTGCCAGCAGCTTCAACAACAGGGCACACACTGAAGCTTTCTTT. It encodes CASSFNNRAHTEAFF.

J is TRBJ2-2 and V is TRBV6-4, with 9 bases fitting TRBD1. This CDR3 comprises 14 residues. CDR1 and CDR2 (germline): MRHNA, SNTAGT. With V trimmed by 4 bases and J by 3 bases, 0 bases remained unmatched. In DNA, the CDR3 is TGTGCCAGCAGTGGGGACAGGGACACCGGGGAGCTGTTTTTT. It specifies CASSGDRDTGELFF.

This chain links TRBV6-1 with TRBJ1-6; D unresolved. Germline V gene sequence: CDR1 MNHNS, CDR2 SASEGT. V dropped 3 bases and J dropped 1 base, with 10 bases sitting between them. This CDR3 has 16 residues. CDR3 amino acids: CASSERSSSYNSPLHF. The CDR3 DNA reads TGTGCCAGCAGTGAGAGGTCGAGTTCCTATAATTCACCCCTCCACTTT.

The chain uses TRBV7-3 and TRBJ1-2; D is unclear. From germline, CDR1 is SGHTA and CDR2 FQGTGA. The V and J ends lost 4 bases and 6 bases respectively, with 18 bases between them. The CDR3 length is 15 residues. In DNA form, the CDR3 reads TGTGCCAGCAGCTACGGGCCAGGAGGTGGGGATGGCTACACCTTC. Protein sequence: CASSYGPGGGDGYTF.

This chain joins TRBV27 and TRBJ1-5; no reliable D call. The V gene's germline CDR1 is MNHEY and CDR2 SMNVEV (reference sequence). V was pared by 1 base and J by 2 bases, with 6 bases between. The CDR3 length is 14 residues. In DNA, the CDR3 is TGTGCCAGCAGTTTATTTTTCGGCAATCAGCCCCAGCATTTT. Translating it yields CASSLFFGNQPQHF.

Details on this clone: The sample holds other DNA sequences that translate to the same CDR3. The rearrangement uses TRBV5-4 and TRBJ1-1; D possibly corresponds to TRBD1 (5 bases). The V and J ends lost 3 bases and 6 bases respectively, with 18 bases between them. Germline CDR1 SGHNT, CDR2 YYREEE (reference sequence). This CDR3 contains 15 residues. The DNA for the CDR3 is TGTGCCAGCAGCTGCTGTAGGGCAGGGTTCGCTGAAGCTTTCTTT. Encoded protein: CASSCCRAGFAEAFF.

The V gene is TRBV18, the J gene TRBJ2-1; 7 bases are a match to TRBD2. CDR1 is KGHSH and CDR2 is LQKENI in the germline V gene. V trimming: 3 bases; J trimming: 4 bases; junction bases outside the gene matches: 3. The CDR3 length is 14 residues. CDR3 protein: CASSPSSGYNEQFF. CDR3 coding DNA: TGTGCCAGCTCACCTTCTAGCGGTTACAATGAGCAGTTCTTC.

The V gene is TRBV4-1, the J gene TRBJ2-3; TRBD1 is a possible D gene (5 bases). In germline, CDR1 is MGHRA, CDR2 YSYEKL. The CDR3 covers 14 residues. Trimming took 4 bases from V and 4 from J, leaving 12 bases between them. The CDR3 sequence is CASSLTDSADTQYF. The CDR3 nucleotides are TGCGCCAGCAGCCTCACAGACAGTGCAGATACGCAGTATTTT.